Sequencing of this TCR beta chain was carried out in a study of beta chain features in type 1 diabetes. At the level of the study: On cell yields, gender and age, patients and healthy donors were similar.

Study-level points and caveats: Shorter TCRB CDR3s, moderately but significantly so, marked every one of the four CD4+ subsets in Type 1 diabetes patients.

About this clone itself: Its antigen is not known.

This CDR3 has 11 residues. Germline CDR1 reads DFQATT; CDR2 reads SNEGSKA (reference sequence). The germline V and J ends were trimmed by 3 bases and 11 bases, with 14 bases remaining between them. Investigators reverse transcribed all isolated RNA, so they sequenced expressed TCRB transcripts. An average of around 3.9 million reads was obtained for naive, central memory and regulatory T cell samples. Using immunoSEQ multiplex PCR, the repertoire was profiled, and TCRdb retains in-frame clones only, with some absent. This sample has about 180,000 clones, with about 13% found just once. This chain joins TRBV20-1 and TRBJ2-7; a possible D gene is TRBD2 (6 bases). Sequenced: central memory CD4+ T cells from blood. This clonotype was obtained from a woman aged 18-29 years in good health. CDR3 region: CSARGGRMEYF. The CDR3 bases are TGCAGTGCTAGGGGGGGTAGGATGGAGTACTTC.